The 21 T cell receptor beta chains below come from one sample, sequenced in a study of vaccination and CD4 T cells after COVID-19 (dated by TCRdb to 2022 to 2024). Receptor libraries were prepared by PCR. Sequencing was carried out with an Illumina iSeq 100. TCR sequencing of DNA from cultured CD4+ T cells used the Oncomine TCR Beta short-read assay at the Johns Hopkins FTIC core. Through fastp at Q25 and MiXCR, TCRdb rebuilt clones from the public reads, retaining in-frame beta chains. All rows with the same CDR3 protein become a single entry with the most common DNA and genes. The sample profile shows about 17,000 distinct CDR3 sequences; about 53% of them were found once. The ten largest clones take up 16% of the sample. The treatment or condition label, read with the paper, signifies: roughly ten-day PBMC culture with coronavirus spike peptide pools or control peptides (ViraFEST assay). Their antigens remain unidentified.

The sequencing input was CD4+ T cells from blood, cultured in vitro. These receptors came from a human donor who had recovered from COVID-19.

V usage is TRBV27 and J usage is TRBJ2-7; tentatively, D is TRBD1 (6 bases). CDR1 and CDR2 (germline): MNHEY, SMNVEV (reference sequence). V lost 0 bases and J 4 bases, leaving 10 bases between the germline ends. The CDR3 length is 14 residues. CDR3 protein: CASSLSSQGYEQYF. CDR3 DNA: TGTGCCAGCAGTTTATCGAGTCAGGGGTACGAGCAGTACTTC.

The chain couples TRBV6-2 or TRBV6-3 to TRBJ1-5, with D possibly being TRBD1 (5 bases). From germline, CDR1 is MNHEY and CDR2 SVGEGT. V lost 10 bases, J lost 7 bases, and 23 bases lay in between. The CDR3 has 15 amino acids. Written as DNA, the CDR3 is TGTGCCACCGATTCCCGCGGGACGGCGAAACAGCCCCAGCATTTT. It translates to CATDSRGTAKQPQHF.

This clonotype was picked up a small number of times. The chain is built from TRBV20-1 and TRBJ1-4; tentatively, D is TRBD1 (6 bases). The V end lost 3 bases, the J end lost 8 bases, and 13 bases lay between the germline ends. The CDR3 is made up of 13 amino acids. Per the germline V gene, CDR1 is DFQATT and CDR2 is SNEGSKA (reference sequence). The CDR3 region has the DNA TGCAGTGCTAGTCCCAGGGGTGGAGAAAAACTGTTTTTT. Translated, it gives CSASPRGGEKLFF.

CDR3: CASSLKGQGTGANVLTF. The CDR3 DNA reads as TGCGCCAGCAGCCTGAAGGGACAGGGCACTGGGGCCAACGTCCTGACTTTC. The V call is TRBV4-1, the J call TRBJ2-6; 9 bases fit TRBD1. V gave up 4 bases and J gave up 2 bases; unmatched junction bases: 6. This CDR3 has 17 amino acids. Germline lookup yields CDR1 MGHRA and CDR2 YSYEKL.

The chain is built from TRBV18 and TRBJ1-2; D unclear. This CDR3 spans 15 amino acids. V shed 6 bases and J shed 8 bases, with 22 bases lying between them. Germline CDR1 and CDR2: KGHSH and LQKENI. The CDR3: CASSPVRPSPEGYTF. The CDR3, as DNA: TGTGCCAGCTCGCCCGTGAGACCCAGTCCAGAGGGCTACACCTTC.

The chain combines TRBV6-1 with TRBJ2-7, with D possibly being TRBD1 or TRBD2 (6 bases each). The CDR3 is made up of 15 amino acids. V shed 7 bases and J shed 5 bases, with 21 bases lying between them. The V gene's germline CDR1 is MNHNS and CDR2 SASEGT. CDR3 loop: CASKSGQGRYDEQYF. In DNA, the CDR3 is TGTGCCAGCAAATCTGGGCAGGGGAGGTACGACGAGCAGTACTTC.

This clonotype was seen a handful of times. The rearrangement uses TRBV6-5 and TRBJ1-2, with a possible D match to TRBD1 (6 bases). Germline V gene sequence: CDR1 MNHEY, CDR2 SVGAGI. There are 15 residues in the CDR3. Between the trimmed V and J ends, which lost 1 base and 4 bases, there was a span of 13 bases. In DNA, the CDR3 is TGTGCCAGCAGTTACTTCTCAGGGGCTGGCTATGGCTACACCTTC. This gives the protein CASSYFSGAGYGYTF.

The CDR3 DNA reads as TGTGCCAGCAGCTTAGCGGGCACCTACGAGCAGTACTTC. Amino acids: CASSLAGTYEQYF. This chain links TRBV7-9 with TRBJ2-7; D is unresolved. V gave up 0 bases and J gave up 2 bases, with 5 bases separating them. The CDR3 is made up of 13 amino acids. Per the germline V gene, CDR1 is SEHNR and CDR2 is FQNEAQ (reference sequence).

The CDR3 here is CAIRGQEADTQYF. CDR3 nucleotide sequence: TGTGCCATCAGGGGACAGGAGGCAGATACGCAGTATTTT. This rearrangement joins TRBV10-3 to TRBJ2-3; TRBD1 matches at 8 bases. The junction had 3 bases not matched to a gene; V was cut back by 6 bases and J by 4 bases. The CDR3 spans 13 residues. Germline assignment: CDR1 ENHRY and CDR2 SYGVKD.

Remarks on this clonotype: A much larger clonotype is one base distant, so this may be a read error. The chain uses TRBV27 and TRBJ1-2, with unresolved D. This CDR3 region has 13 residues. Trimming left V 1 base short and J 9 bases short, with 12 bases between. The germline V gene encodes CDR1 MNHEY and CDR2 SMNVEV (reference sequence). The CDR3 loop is CASSLLGGGSYTF. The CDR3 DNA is TGTGCCAGCAGTTTATTGGGCGGAGGCAGCTACACCTTC.

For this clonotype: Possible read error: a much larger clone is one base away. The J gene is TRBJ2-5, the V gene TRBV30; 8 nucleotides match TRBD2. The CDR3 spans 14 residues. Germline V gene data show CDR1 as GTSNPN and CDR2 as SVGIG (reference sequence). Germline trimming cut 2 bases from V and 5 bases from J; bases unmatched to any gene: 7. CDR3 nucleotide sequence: TGTGCCTGGAGTAATAGCGGGGCCGGGGAGACCCAGTACTTC. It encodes CAWSNSGAGETQYF.

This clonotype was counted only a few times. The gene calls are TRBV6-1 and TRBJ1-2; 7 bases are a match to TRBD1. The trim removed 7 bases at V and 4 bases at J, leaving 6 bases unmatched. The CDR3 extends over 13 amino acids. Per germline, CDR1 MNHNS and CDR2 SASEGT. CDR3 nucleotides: TGTGCCAGCAAACCGACAGGGTCCTATGGCTACACCTTC. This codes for CASKPTGSYGYTF.

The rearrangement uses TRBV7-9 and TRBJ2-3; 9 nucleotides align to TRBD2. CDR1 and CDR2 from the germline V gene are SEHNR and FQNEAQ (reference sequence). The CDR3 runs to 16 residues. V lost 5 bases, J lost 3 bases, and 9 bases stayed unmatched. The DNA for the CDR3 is TGTGCCAGCAGCCCCACGGCGGGGGGGTGGACAGATACGCAGTATTTT. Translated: CASSPTAGGWTDTQYF.

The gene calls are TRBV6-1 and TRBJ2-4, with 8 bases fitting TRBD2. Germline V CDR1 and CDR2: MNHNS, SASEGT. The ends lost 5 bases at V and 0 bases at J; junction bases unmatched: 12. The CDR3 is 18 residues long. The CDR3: CASSKTPGRGGAKNIQYF. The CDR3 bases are TGTGCCAGCAGTAAGACACCCGGTCGGGGGGGAGCCAAAAACATTCAGTACTTC.

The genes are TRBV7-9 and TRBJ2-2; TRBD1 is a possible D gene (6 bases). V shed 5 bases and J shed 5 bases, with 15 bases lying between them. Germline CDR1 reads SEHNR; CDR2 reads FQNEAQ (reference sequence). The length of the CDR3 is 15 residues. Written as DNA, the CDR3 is TGTGCCAGCAGCCGAAGTGCAGGGGAAACCGGGGAGCTGTTTTTT. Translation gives CASSRSAGETGELFF.

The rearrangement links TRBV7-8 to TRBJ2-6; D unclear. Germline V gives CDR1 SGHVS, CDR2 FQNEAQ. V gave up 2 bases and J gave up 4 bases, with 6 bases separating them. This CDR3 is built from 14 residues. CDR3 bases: TGTGCCAGCAGCTTATGGTCGGGGGCCAACGTCCTGACTTTC. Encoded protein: CASSLWSGANVLTF.

The CDR3 DNA is TGCGCCAGCAGCCAACTCGGGGGGGCTGGCCAAGAGACCCAGTACTTC. This gives the protein CASSQLGGAGQETQYF. The rearrangement links TRBV4-1 to TRBJ2-5; 8 bases are a match to TRBD2. Trimming took 2 bases from V and 1 from J; bases not matched to a gene: 6. CDR1 and CDR2 (germline): MGHRA, YSYEKL. This CDR3 region has 16 residues.

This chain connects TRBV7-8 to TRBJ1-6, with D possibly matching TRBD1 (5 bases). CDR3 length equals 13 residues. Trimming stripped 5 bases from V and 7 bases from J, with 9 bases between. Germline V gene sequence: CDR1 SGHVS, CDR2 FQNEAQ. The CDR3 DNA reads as TGTGCCAGCAGCGTGAACAGGAATTCACCCCTCCACTTT. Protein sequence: CASSVNRNSPLHF. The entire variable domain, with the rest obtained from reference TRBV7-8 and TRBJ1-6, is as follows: GAGVSQSPRYKVAKRGQDVALRCDPISGHVSLFWYQQALGQGPEFLTYFQNEAQLDKSGLPSDRFFAERPEGSVSTLKIQRTQQEDSAVYLCASSVNRNSPLHFGNGTRLTVT.

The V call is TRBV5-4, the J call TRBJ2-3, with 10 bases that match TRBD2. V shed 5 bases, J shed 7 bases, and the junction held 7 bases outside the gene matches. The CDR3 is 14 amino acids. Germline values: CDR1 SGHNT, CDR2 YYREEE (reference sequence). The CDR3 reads CASRTSGGAYTQYF. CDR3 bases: TGTGCCAGCAGGACCAGCGGGGGGGCTTATACGCAGTATTTT.

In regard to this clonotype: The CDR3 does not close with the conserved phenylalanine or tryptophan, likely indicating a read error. This CDR3 is CASTRPPSYQETQYL. The DNA for the CDR3 is TGTGCCAGCACCCGTCCCCCCAGTTACCAAGAGACCCAGTACCTC. The chain is built from TRBV6-2 or TRBV6-3 and TRBJ2-5, with unresolved D. Germline CDR1 is MNHEY and CDR2 is SVGEGT. CDR3 length equals 15 residues. Trimming pared 7 bases from V and 0 bases from J, leaving 15 bases between.

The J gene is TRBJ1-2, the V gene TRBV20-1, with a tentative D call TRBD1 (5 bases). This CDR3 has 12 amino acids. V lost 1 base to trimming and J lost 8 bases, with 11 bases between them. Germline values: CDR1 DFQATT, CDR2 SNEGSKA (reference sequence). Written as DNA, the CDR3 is TGCAGTGCTAGAGGCGGGGACGACGGCTACACCTTC. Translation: CSARGGDDGYTF.